The T cell receptor beta chain described here comes from a study of T cells in Graves' hyperthyroidism and ophthalmopathy. Study overall: Peripheral blood was acquired at first diagnosis, ahead of any therapy whatsoever.

General study points: Most thyroid-expanded clonotypes above 0.001 were also found in blood.

The study left out patients who had uncontrolled infection, other autoimmune disease, pregnancy or lactation. For the diagnoses, clinical symptoms, serum thyroxine and TRAb, thyroid ultrasound and orbital computed tomography were used. On this clonotype itself: Its antigen is undetermined.

There were TCR beta CDR3 regions amplified from RNA transcripts. Carried out on the TCR CDR3, a first-round RT-PCR used the HTBI primer set. One entry per CDR3 protein results from TCRdb running MiXCR on the multiplex PCR reads. The sample holds 500,000 to 650,000 distinct CDR3 sequences, around 13% seen once. The V end was cut by 4 bases, the J end by 1 base, with 13 bases between. The length of the CDR3 is 16 residues. Germline assignment: CDR1 SEHNR and CDR2 FQNEAQ (reference sequence). What was sequenced was blood. The source of this sequence is a woman aged 40 to 55 with Graves' hyperthyroidism. The chain couples TRBV7-9 to TRBJ2-2; possibly TRBD1 for D (6 bases). The CDR3 protein is CASSSGQSRNTGELFF. Written as DNA, the CDR3 is TGTGCCAGCAGCTCCGGACAGTCGAGGAACACCGGGGAGCTGTTTTTT.